The present T cell receptor beta chain was sequenced within a study of regulatory T cells in long-lasting Graves disease. Germline lookup yields CDR1 SGHTA and CDR2 FQGNSA. The length of the CDR3 is 18 residues. V shed 5 bases, J shed 0 bases, and the junction held 9 bases outside the gene matches. Assembly of TCR beta libraries relied on iRepertoire HTBI primers together with Arm-PCR of CDR3 regions. TCRdb reanalysed the multiplex PCR reads using MiXCR and keeps one entry per CDR3 protein. This table holds 390,000 or so distinct CDR3 sequences, 12% found once. Described time point: newly diagnosed GD, antithyroid drugs for less than 3 months. PBMC-derived RNA was used for the TCR library. This same sample was also taken into another study, of T cells in Graves' hyperthyroidism and ophthalmopathy. From that report: Patients were aged 18 to 65, had disease duration under 2 months, and had newly diagnosed hyperthyroidism. RT-PCR in the first round (using the HTBI primer set) targeted the TCR CDR3. Using 13 V-J features, a model discriminated ophthalmopathy from stable hyperthyroidism.

The specimen comprised peripheral blood mononuclear cells (PBMCs), sampled at new diagnosis, from a patient treated with antithyroid drugs. This chain joins TRBV7-2 and TRBJ2-7, with TRBD2 matching over 14 bases. This TCR was recovered from a woman aged 18 to 35 with Graves disease. The CDR3 DNA follows: TGTGCCAGCAGCCACAGACCGGGACTAGCGGGGGACTCCTACGAGCAGTACTTC. Translation gives CASSHRPGLAGDSYEQYF. The whole variable domain, remainder taken from reference TRBV7-2 and TRBJ2-7, is GAGVSQSPSNKVTEKGKDVELRCDPISGHTALYWYRQSLGQGLEFLIYFQGNSAPDKSGLPSDRFSAERTGGSVSTLTIQRTQQEDSAVYLCASSHRPGLAGDSYEQYFGPGTRLTVT.